These 14 T cell receptor beta chains came from one sample sequenced in a study of cytomegalovirus exposure and HLA in healthy donors. The PCR employed 60 Vbeta primers together with 13 Jbeta primers. Produced via immunoSEQ multiplex PCR; TCRdb's table is partial and in-frame only. Altogether approximately 140,000 clones are present, around 73% being singletons, with the ten largest covering 2.5% to 3%. Material for sequencing was PBMCs. All receptors derive from a human donor in good health.

The chain recombines TRBV10-3 with TRBJ1-2; D not resolved. The CDR3 runs 17 residues. The V gene lost 3 bases and the J gene lost 0 bases, with 17 bases spanning the gap. Germline V gene sequence: CDR1 ENHRY, CDR2 SYGVKD. The CDR3 loop reads CAISDSRFGGANYGYTF. For the CDR3, the DNA is TGTGCCATCAGTGATAGTCGGTTTGGCGGAGCTAACTATGGCTACACCTTC.

This chain connects TRBV14 to TRBJ2-1; D perhaps matches TRBD2 (5 bases). Trimming took off 4 bases at V and 0 bases at J, with 10 bases between the two ends. CDR1 is SGHDN and CDR2 is FVKESK in the germline V gene. The CDR3 has 15 amino acids. The CDR3 loop reads CASSRTSPSYNEQFF. DNA of the CDR3: TGTGCCAGCAGCCGGACTTCCCCCTCCTACAATGAGCAGTTCTTC. The variable domain in full, completed from reference TRBV14 and TRBJ2-1, reads EAGVTQFPSHSVIEKGQTVTLRCDPISGHDNLYWYRRVMGKEIKFLLHFVKESKQDESGMPNNRFLAERTGGTYSTLKVQPAELEDSGVYFCASSRTSPSYNEQFFGPGTRLTVL.

The count of this clone is one. V usage is TRBV5-4 and J usage is TRBJ2-2; a weak D match, TRBD1 (5 bases). Germline V gene sequence: CDR1 SGHNT, CDR2 YYREEE (reference sequence). The CDR3 is 14 residues long. Trimming pared 1 base from V and 3 bases from J, leaving 7 bases between. CDR3 protein: CASSLLRDTGELFF. The CDR3 DNA sequence: TGTGCCAGCAGCTTGCTCAGGGACACCGGGGAGCTGTTTTTT.

This chain links TRBV5-4 with TRBJ2-1, with D perhaps matching TRBD2 (5 bases). V was cut by 4 bases and J by 2 bases, with 13 bases left in between. CDR3 length: 15 amino acids. Germline V gene data show CDR1 as SGHNT and CDR2 as YYREEE (reference sequence). The CDR3 region has the DNA TGTGCCAGCAGCGACTGGGAGATCCCCTACAATGAGCAGTTCTTC. Encoded protein: CASSDWEIPYNEQFF. The complete variable domain, with remaining parts taken from reference TRBV5-4 and TRBJ2-1, reads ETGVTQSPTHLIKTRGQQVTLRCSSQSGHNTVSWYQQALGQGPQFIFQYYREEENGRGNFPPRFSGLQFPNYSSELNVNALELDDSALYLCASSDWEIPYNEQFFGPGTRLTVL.

The CDR3 bases are TGCGCCAGCAGCCCCGAAACGGGGACAGGGTCAGAGGCGCAGTATTTT. This encodes CASSPETGTGSEAQYF. This chain joins TRBV5-1 and TRBJ2-3; 9 bases match TRBD1. Trimming took 4 bases from V and 10 from J; bases not matched to a gene: 16. This CDR3 contains 16 residues. Germline CDR1 SGHRS, CDR2 YFSETQ.

This chain joins TRBV6-6 and TRBJ2-1, with a tentative D call TRBD1 (6 bases). CDR3 size: 13 residues. Trimming cost V 5 bases and J 13 bases, with 18 bases left between them. Germline V gives CDR1 MNHNY, CDR2 SVGAGI (reference sequence). DNA for the CDR3: TGTGCCAGCAGTCAGTCATCCGGGACACCCCAGTTCTTC. It encodes CASSQSSGTPQFF.

This clone has just one count. J is TRBJ1-6 and V is TRBV6-5; 8 positions match TRBD1. This CDR3 contains 15 residues. J was trimmed by 8 bases and V by 6 bases; bases with no gene match: 9. Germline values: CDR1 MNHEY, CDR2 SVGAGI. The CDR3, as DNA: TGTGCCAGCAGCCTGACAGGGGCCAACCATTCACCCCTCCACTTT. Its translation is CASSLTGANHSPLHF.

The gene calls are TRBV10-3 and TRBJ2-1; the D gene is possibly TRBD1 (5 bases). The CDR3 loop spans 16 amino acids. Germline V gives CDR1 ENHRY, CDR2 SYGVKD. Trimming removed 4 bases from V and 6 bases from J, with 19 bases in between. In DNA form, the CDR3 reads TGTGCCATCAGTGTATTTGGGCAGGGTTTGAGCAATGAGCAGTTCTTC. Its protein is CAISVFGQGLSNEQFF.

V and J are TRBV5-1 and TRBJ1-2, with 8 bases identical to TRBD1. This CDR3 has 15 residues. With V trimmed by 4 bases and J by 7 bases, 12 bases remained unmatched. CDR1 is SGHRS and CDR2 is YFSETQ in the germline V gene. In DNA, the CDR3 is TGCGCCAGCAGCGTGGACCTAGGACAGGGAAGTGGCTACACCTTC. This gives the protein CASSVDLGQGSGYTF.

The V call is TRBV2, the J call TRBJ1-2, with D perhaps TRBD1 (5 bases). Germline V gene data show CDR1 as SNHLY and CDR2 as FYNNEI. Trimming took off 2 bases at V and 1 base at J, with 11 bases between the two ends. The CDR3 spans 15 residues. CDR3 DNA: TGTGCCAGCAGTGAAACCGGGGGGGGTAACTATGGCTACACCTTC. It specifies CASSETGGGNYGYTF.

V is TRBV10-3 and J is TRBJ1-1, with 8 bases that match TRBD1. The germline gives CDR1 ENHRY, CDR2 SYGVKD. This CDR3 has 14 amino acids. The ends lost 2 bases at V and 5 bases at J; junction bases unmatched: 4. As DNA, the CDR3 is TGTGCCATCAGTGAGCAGGGGGCAATGACTGAAGCTTTCTTT. Amino acid sequence: CAISEQGAMTEAFF.

J is TRBJ1-3 and V is TRBV28; D perhaps matches TRBD1 (5 bases). Germline CDR1 reads MDHEN; CDR2 reads SYDVKM. Trimming removed 5 bases at V and 0 bases at J, with 20 bases between. The CDR3 covers 18 residues. The CDR3 loop is CASSKFRTGPNSGNTIYF. The CDR3 DNA follows: TGTGCCAGCAGTAAATTCCGAACAGGACCTAACTCTGGAAACACCATATATTTT.

The CDR3 here is CAWSDSHYEQYF. Here the CDR3 DNA reads TGTGCCTGGAGCGATAGCCACTACGAGCAGTACTTC. V gene TRBV30 combines with J gene TRBJ2-5; no definite D call. The last part of the DNA fits TRBJ2-7 better; the J call may be wrong. The germline gives CDR1 GTSNPN, CDR2 SVGIG (reference sequence). This CDR3 comprises 12 residues.

This clone is a singleton in its sample. The chain recombines TRBV7-2 with TRBJ2-1, with 15 bases lining up with TRBD2. J gave up 4 bases and V 2 bases, and 6 bases lay outside the gene matches. In germline, CDR1 is SGHTA, CDR2 FQGNSA. CDR3 length equals 18 residues. The CDR3 sequence is CASSLSWTSGRVYNEQFF. The CDR3 DNA sequence: TGTGCCAGCAGCTTATCCTGGACTAGCGGGAGGGTTTACAATGAGCAGTTCTTC.